The 2 T cell receptor beta chains presented below share a single source sample, sequenced in a study of blood T cells in healthy people across ages. Together with a sample-barcoded 5' primer, a J-beta primer mix was included in a second PCR lasting about 7 to 11 cycles. TCRdb passed the 5' RACE reads through MiXCR, listing each CDR3 protein once. The repertoire has 700,000 to 900,000 distinct CDR3 sequences, approximately 53% of them found once; the top ten carry approximately 40%. Sequenced sample: blood. Receptors originate from a man aged 80 or over in good health.

This clonotype was observed a few times. V is TRBV5-1 and J is TRBJ1-2; the D gene is possibly TRBD1 (5 bases). The CDR3 is 16 amino acids. From germline, CDR1 is SGHRS and CDR2 YFSETQ. Trimming took 3 bases from V and 2 from J, leaving 17 bases between them. As DNA, the CDR3 is TGCGCCAGCAGCTCGGGGCCCCGGGACGAGAACTATGGCTACACCTTC. It encodes CASSSGPRDENYGYTF.

The chain carries TRBV24-1 and TRBJ2-1, with 15 positions matching TRBD2. This CDR3 is built from 17 residues. V lost 4 bases and J lost 7; bases outside the gene matches: 7. The germline V gene encodes CDR1 KGHDR and CDR2 SFDVKD. CDR3 sequence reads: CATSDPGLAGGFNEQFF. In DNA form, the CDR3 reads TGTGCCACCAGTGACCCCGGACTAGCGGGAGGGTTTAATGAGCAGTTCTTC.